This TCR beta chain is drawn from a study of CD8 T cells in ankylosing spondylitis. The study's findings and limits: Roughly eight highly homologous variants made up a TCR beta motif that seemed to typify ankylosing spondylitis blood.

The CDR3 is made up of 16 amino acids. The germline gives CDR1 SGDLS, CDR2 YYNGEE. Trimming left V 4 bases short and J 4 bases short, with 20 bases between. TCRdb itself ran the 5' RACE reads through MiXCR, one entry per CDR3 protein. The sample has about 220,000 distinct CDR3 sequences; 15% to 20% are singletons. Of note for this clonotype: The antigen remains undetermined.

Material for sequencing was blood, either unsorted or a sorted T cell fraction (not recorded which). The V gene is TRBV9, the J gene TRBJ1-2, with D perhaps TRBD1 (5 bases). This TCR came from a male donor with ankylosing spondylitis. The CDR3: CASSTSAGEVIYGYTF. CDR3 DNA: TGTGCCAGCAGCACCAGTGCGGGGGAAGTAATCTATGGCTACACCTTC. Full variable domain (missing parts from reference TRBV9 and TRBJ1-2): DSGVTQTPKHLITATGQRVTLRCSPRSGDLSVYWYQQSLDQGLQFLIQYYNGEERAKGNILERFSAQQFPDLHSELNLSSLELGDSALYFCASSTSAGEVIYGYTFGSGTRLTVV.